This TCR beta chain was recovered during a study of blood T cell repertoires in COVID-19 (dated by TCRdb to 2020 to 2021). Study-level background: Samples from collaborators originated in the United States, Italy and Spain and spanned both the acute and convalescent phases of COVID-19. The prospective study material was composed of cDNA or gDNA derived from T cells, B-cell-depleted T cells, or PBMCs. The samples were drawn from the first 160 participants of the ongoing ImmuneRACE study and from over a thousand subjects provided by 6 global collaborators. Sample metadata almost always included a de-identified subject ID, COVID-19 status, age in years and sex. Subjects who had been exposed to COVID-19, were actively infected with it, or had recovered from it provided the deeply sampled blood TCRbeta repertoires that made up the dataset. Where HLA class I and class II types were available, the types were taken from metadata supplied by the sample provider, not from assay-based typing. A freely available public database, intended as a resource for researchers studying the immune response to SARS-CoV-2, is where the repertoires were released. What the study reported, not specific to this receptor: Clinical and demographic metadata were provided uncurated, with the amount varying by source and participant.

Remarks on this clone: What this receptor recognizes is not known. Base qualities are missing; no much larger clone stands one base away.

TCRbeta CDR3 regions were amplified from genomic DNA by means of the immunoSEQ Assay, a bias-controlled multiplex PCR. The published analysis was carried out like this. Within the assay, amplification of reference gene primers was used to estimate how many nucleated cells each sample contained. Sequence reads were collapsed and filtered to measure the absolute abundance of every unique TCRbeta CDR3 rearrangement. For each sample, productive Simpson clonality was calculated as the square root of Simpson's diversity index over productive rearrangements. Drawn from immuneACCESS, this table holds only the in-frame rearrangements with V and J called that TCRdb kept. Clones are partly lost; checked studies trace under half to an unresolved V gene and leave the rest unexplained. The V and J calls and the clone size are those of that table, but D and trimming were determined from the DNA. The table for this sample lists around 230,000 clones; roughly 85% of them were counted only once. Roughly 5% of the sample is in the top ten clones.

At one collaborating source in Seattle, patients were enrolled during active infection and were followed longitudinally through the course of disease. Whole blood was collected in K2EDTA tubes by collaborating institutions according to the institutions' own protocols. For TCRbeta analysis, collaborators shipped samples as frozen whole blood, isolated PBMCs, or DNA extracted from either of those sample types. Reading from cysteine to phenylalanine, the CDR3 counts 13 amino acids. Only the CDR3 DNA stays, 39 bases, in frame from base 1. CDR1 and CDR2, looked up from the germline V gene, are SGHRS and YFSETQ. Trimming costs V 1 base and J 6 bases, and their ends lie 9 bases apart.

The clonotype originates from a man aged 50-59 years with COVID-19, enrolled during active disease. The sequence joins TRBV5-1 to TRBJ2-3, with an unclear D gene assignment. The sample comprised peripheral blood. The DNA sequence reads TGCGCCAGCAGCTTGTCTCAGTCCGATACGCAGTATTTT. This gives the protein CASSLSQSDTQYF.